Each of the 28 T cell receptor beta chains below was sequenced from the same sample in a study of PD-L1 blockade in urothelial cancer. Sample time point: peripheral blood 6 weeks after treatment start. The protocol was immunoSEQ multiplex PCR, while the TCRdb copy is restricted to in-frame clones and leaves out a portion. Of 95,000 to 150,000 clones in the sample, 86% were seen once. This specimen was PBMCs, taken around atezolizumab (anti-PD-L1) treatment. The receptors shown here come from a man aged 50-60 years with urothelial cancer.

This sequence joins TRBV5-3 and TRBJ2-7; D might be TRBD2 (6 bases). TRBV5-3 is an ORF, with its function uncertain. Trimming left V 3 bases short and J 0 bases short, with 19 bases between. This CDR3 contains 17 residues. CDR3 coding DNA: TGTGCCAGAAGCTGGATACAAGGGACTTTGAGCTCCTACGAGCAGTACTTC. Its protein product is CARSWIQGTLSSYEQYF.

CDR3 DNA sequence: TGTGCCAGCAGTACAAAACCCGGACAGGGGAGCTCTGGGGCCAACGTCCTGACTTTC. Protein product: CASSTKPGQGSSGANVLTF. The V call is TRBV21-1, the J call TRBJ2-6; TRBD1 was called by the table and not checked on the DNA. TRBV21-1 is a recognized pseudogene. The CDR3 has 19 amino acids.

This clone was detected only a few times. V is TRBV28 and J is TRBJ1-5, with no clear D. The ends were cut back, 6 bases at V and 6 bases at J, with 9 bases in the middle. This CDR3 has 12 residues. Looked up from germline, CDR1 is MDHEN and CDR2 is SYDVKM. Here the CDR3 DNA reads TGTGCCAGCAGCCTCCGAGCTCAGCCCCAGCATTTT. It yields the protein CASSLRAQPQHF.

In its sample, this clone was seen many times. This sequence joins TRBV6-1 and TRBJ1-2; 7 bases align to TRBD1. This CDR3 spans 12 amino acids. Per germline, CDR1 MNHNS and CDR2 SASEGT. Losses at the gene ends were 6 bases for V and 7 bases for J; bases not matched to a gene: 5. The CDR3 is CASRWDSSGYTF. Written as DNA, the CDR3 is TGTGCCAGCAGATGGGACAGCTCTGGCTACACCTTC.

V and J are TRBV6-1 and TRBJ2-7; 8 positions agree with TRBD1. The CDR3 has 15 amino acids. V lost 5 bases, J lost 6 bases, and 12 bases stayed unmatched. Germline V gene data show CDR1 as MNHNS and CDR2 as SASEGT. The CDR3 protein is CASSKPSQGAGEQYF. CDR3 in DNA: TGTGCCAGCAGTAAACCATCCCAGGGGGCCGGCGAGCAGTACTTC.

This chain uses TRBV28 with TRBJ1-1; TRBD1 matches 7 bases. CDR1 and CDR2 from the germline V gene are MDHEN and SYDVKM. Trimming removed 5 bases from V and 2 bases from J; junction bases left unmatched: 8. The CDR3 extends over 15 amino acids. Written as DNA, the CDR3 is TGTGCCAGCAGTCCTTACAGGGGTTCAAACACTGAAGCTTTCTTT. It is translated as CASSPYRGSNTEAFF.

The chain recombines TRBV30 with TRBJ2-3; TRBD1 agrees at 8 bases. The J segment lost 1 base and the V segment lost 3 bases, leaving 9 bases of the junction unmatched. The CDR3 runs 16 residues. Germline-derived CDR1 and CDR2 are GTSNPN and SVGIG (reference sequence). CDR3 protein: CAWSPRGRARTDTQYF. CDR3 bases: TGTGCCTGGAGCCCCAGGGGGCGGGCCCGCACAGATACGCAGTATTTT.

Turning to this clone: The junction departs from germline at one end; a sequencing error may be responsible. The chain recombines TRBV7-9 with TRBJ1-1, with D maybe TRBD1 (6 bases). The CDR3 runs 11 residues. The germline gives CDR1 SEHNR, CDR2 FQNEAQ (reference sequence). CDR3 sequence reads: CASSLNQGGVF. CDR3 nucleotide sequence: TGTGCCAGCAGCTTAAATCAAGGGGGAGTCTTT.

This clone has a handful of counts. V and J are TRBV25-1 and TRBJ1-1; 9 bases are shared with TRBD1. Trimming cost V 4 bases and J 8 bases; bases outside gene matches: 8. The CDR3 length is 14 residues. In germline, CDR1 is MGHDK, CDR2 SYGVNS. The CDR3, as DNA: TGTGCCAGCAGTGTGCCGGGACAGGGAGAAGAAGCTTTCTTT. It encodes CASSVPGQGEEAFF.

V and J are TRBV11-2 and TRBJ2-5; 13 nucleotides agree with TRBD2. This CDR3 spans 15 amino acids. J lost 4 bases, V lost 4 bases, and 3 bases had no gene match. Germline V gives CDR1 SGHAT, CDR2 FQNNGV. In DNA form, the CDR3 reads TGTGCCAGCAGCTCCGGACTAGCGGGAGCAGAGACCCAGTACTTC. It yields the protein CASSSGLAGAETQYF.

The chain recombines TRBV27 with TRBJ2-3, with D maybe TRBD2 (5 bases). Germline V gene sequence: CDR1 MNHEY, CDR2 SMNVEV (reference sequence). The V end was cut by 5 bases, the J end by 0 bases, with 21 bases between. The CDR3 is made up of 18 amino acids. CDR3 bases: TGTGCCAGCAGTCCCCGAGGACTGTCCTATCCAAGCACAGATACGCAGTATTTT. Amino acid sequence: CASSPRGLSYPSTDTQYF.

The chain recombines TRBV5-1 with TRBJ1-1; the match to TRBD1 covers 7 bases. This CDR3 has 14 amino acids. CDR1 is SGHRS and CDR2 is YFSETQ in the germline V gene. With 4 bases clipped from V and 5 bases from J, the junction kept 8 bases outside the gene matches. The CDR3, as DNA: TGCGCCAGCAGCCCCACAGGGGTGAGGACTGAAGCTTTCTTT. Translated: CASSPTGVRTEAFF.

This clone appeared many times. The chain joins TRBV2 to TRBJ2-2, with D possibly matching TRBD2 (5 bases). Per germline, CDR1 SNHLY and CDR2 FYNNEI. V dropped 5 bases and J dropped 6 bases, with 10 bases sitting between them. This CDR3 contains 13 residues. CDR3 sequence (DNA): TGTGCCAGCAGTCGGACTCAGTCCGGGGAGCTGTTTTTT. This sequence encodes CASSRTQSGELFF.

The chain combines TRBV4-1 with TRBJ1-2, with 8 bases aligning to TRBD1. Germline V gene lookup returns CDR1 MGHRA and CDR2 YSYEKL. CDR3 length: 15 residues. The J segment lost 7 bases and the V segment lost 4 bases, leaving 11 bases of the junction unmatched. As DNA, the CDR3 is TGCGCCAGCAGCCCCCGGACAGGGCAGCTTGTTGGCTACACCTTC. Its translation is CASSPRTGQLVGYTF.

The chain joins TRBV7-9 to TRBJ1-1, with D possibly TRBD1 on 6 matching bases. This CDR3 comprises 12 residues. Germline loops: CDR1 SEHNR, CDR2 FQNEAQ (reference sequence). Trimming stripped 1 base from V and 11 bases from J, with 11 bases between. This CDR3 is CASSLGGTPAFF. The CDR3 nucleotides are TGTGCCAGCAGCTTAGGAGGGACACCGGCTTTCTTT.

The rearrangement links TRBV11-2 to TRBJ2-1; D not resolved. From germline, CDR1 is SGHAT and CDR2 FQNNGV. This CDR3 region has 15 residues. The germline V and J ends were trimmed by 6 bases and 1 base, with 13 bases remaining between them. CDR3 in amino acids: CASRLSGRSYNEQFF. DNA of the CDR3: TGTGCCAGCAGGTTATCTGGTAGATCCTACAATGAGCAGTTCTTC.

This rearrangement joins TRBV2 to TRBJ2-3; TRBD2 matches 7 bases. V lost 1 base to trimming and J lost 2 bases; unmatched junction nucleotides: 6. Germline V gene lookup returns CDR1 SNHLY and CDR2 FYNNEI. The length of the CDR3 is 16 residues. CDR3 protein: CASSEGTSYSTDTQYF. As DNA, the CDR3 is TGTGCCAGCAGTGAAGGGACTAGTTACTCCACAGATACGCAGTATTTT.

The rearrangement uses TRBV11-3 and TRBJ1-1; D uncertain. The V and J ends lost 5 bases and 4 bases respectively, with 11 bases between them. CDR1 and CDR2 from the germline V gene are SGHNT and YENEEA. The CDR3 has 13 residues. The CDR3 protein is CASSRPDITEAFF. The CDR3 DNA follows: TGTGCCAGCAGCCGCCCCGACATCACTGAAGCTTTCTTT.

The chain couples TRBV29-1 to TRBJ2-5, with a tentative D call TRBD1 (6 bases). CDR3 length: 14 residues. CDR1 SQVTM and CDR2 ANQGSEA come from the germline V gene. V lost 6 bases and J lost 5, with 19 bases in between. CDR3 sequence reads: CSVRRQVREETQYF. The CDR3 DNA follows: TGCAGCGTCCGAAGACAGGTACGCGAGGAGACCCAGTACTTC.

The chain employs TRBV27 and TRBJ1-2, with D perhaps matching TRBD1 (6 bases). CDR1 and CDR2 from the germline V gene are MNHEY and SMNVEV (reference sequence). There are 14 residues in the CDR3. V lost 6 bases and J 8 bases, leaving 19 bases between the germline ends. The CDR3 DNA reads TGTGCCAGCAGCCCTCCCGGGGGGGCTTGGGGCTACACCTTC. Translation gives CASSPPGGAWGYTF.

The CDR3 loop is CASSNPSGVTDTQYF. As DNA, the CDR3 is TGCGCCAGCAGCAACCCTAGCGGGGTCACAGATACGCAGTATTTT. The rearrangement links TRBV5-1 to TRBJ2-3; 9 bases align to TRBD2. In germline, CDR1 is SGHRS, CDR2 YFSETQ. The CDR3 extends over 15 amino acids. V shed 4 bases and J 2 bases; nucleotides not matched to a gene: 5. The full variable domain, completed using reference TRBV5-1 and TRBJ2-3, is KAGVTQTPRYLIKTRGQQVTLSCSPISGHRSVSWYQQTPGQGLQFLFEYFSETQRNKGNFPGRFSGRQFSNSRSEMNVSTLELGDSALYLCASSNPSGVTDTQYFGPGTRLTVL.

The chain is built from TRBV9 and TRBJ1-5; D might be TRBD1 (6 bases). The CDR3 is 14 residues long. V was trimmed by 3 bases and J by 4 bases, leaving 11 bases between them. CDR1 and CDR2 from the germline V gene are SGDLS and YYNGEE. The CDR3 nucleotides read TGTGCCAGCAGCGCAACAGGGCGGAATCAGCCCCAGCATTTT. Protein sequence: CASSATGRNQPQHF.

The rearrangement joins TRBV4-1 to TRBJ2-7; 12 bases line up with TRBD2. Per germline, CDR1 MGHRA and CDR2 YSYEKL. V lost 0 bases to trimming and J lost 1 base; unmatched junction nucleotides: 7. The CDR3 sequence is 18 residues long. This chain's CDR3 is CASSQEVFLAGGSYEQYF. CDR3 sequence (DNA): TGCGCCAGCAGCCAAGAAGTTTTCCTAGCGGGAGGGTCCTACGAGCAGTACTTC.

This sequence joins TRBV29-1 and TRBJ1-2; unclear D gene. The CDR3 consists of 12 residues. V was pared by 0 bases and J by 5 bases, with 7 bases between. CDR1 is SQVTM and CDR2 is ANQGSEA in the germline V gene. The CDR3 is CSVEDSYYGYTF. In nucleotides, the CDR3 is TGCAGCGTTGAAGACAGTTATTATGGCTACACCTTC.

The chain couples TRBV18 to TRBJ2-3; D unresolved. CDR1 and CDR2 from the germline V gene are KGHSH and LQKENI. Trimming took 0 bases from V and 2 from J, leaving 12 bases between them. The CDR3 is made up of 16 amino acids. In DNA, the CDR3 is TGTGCCAGCTCACCACCTGGTACTGTGTACACAGATACGCAGTATTTT. Amino acids: CASSPPGTVYTDTQYF.

The chain joins TRBV7-8 to TRBJ1-2; D is undetermined. V was clipped by 0 bases and J by 5 bases, with 13 bases between them. Germline V gene lookup returns CDR1 SGHVS and CDR2 FQNEAQ. The CDR3 sequence is 15 residues long. The CDR3 bases are TGTGCCAGCAGCTTAGCTTCGGGGAGAGGTTATGGCTACACCTTC. Protein: CASSLASGRGYGYTF.

The V gene is TRBV9, the J gene TRBJ2-3; no firm D call. Germline loops: CDR1 SGDLS, CDR2 YYNGEE. The CDR3 runs to 13 residues. Trimming cost V 3 bases and J 2 bases, with 7 bases left between them. This chain's CDR3 is CASSADNTDTQYF. The CDR3 coding sequence is TGTGCCAGCAGCGCCGACAACACAGATACGCAGTATTTT.

Written as DNA, the CDR3 is TGTGCCAGCAGCCCTGGGACATTCGGGGAGCTGTTTTTT. It encodes CASSPGTFGELFF. This chain uses TRBV7-9 with TRBJ2-2; D possibly corresponds to TRBD1 (6 bases). From germline, CDR1 is SEHNR and CDR2 FQNEAQ (reference sequence). Trimming took 5 bases from V and 7 from J, leaving 11 bases between them. The CDR3 extends over 13 amino acids.